This T cell receptor beta chain originates from a study of T-cell memory formation after mild COVID-19. For the study at large: In these data, TCR clusters were largely donor specific.

Study-level points and caveats: Some clones that responded were present in memory (sampled pre-infection), which suggests cross-reactive memory joined.

One entry per CDR3 protein results from TCRdb running MiXCR on the 5' RACE reads. The data hold roughly 200,000 distinct CDR3 sequences, with roughly 10% observed a single time. For this clonotype: Its target is unknown.

The TCR originated in a man aged 18 to 29 who had mild COVID-19 (a few samples of this study predate the infection). Cell type and time point are not known. Sample: PBMCs or a T cell subset sorted from them (not recorded which).

The CDR3 region is CASSLRGLAGNQPQHF. The CDR3 bases are TGTGCCAGCAGCTTACGAGGGCTGGCGGGAAATCAGCCCCAGCATTTT. The rearrangement links TRBV7-2 to TRBJ1-5; D gene uncertain. Germline assignment: CDR1 SGHTA and CDR2 FQGNSA. The CDR3 runs 16 residues. Trimming took 2 bases from V and 4 from J, leaving 15 bases between them.